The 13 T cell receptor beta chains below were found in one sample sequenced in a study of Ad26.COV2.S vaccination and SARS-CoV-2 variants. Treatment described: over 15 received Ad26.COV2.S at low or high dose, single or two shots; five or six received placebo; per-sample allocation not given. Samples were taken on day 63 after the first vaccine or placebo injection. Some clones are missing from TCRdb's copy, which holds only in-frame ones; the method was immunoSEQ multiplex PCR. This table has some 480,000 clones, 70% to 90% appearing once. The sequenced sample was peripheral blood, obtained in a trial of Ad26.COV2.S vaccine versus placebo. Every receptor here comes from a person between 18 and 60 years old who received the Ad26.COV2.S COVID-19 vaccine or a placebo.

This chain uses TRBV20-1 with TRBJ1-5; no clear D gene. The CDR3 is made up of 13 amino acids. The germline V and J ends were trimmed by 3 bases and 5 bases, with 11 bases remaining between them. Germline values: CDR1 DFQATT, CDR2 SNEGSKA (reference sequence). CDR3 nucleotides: TGCAGTGCTAGTTTCAGTGTTGATCAGCCCCAGCATTTT. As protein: CSASFSVDQPQHF.

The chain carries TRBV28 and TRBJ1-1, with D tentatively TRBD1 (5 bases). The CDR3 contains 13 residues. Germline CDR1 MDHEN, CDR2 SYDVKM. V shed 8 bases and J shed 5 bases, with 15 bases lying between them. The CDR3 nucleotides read TGTGCCAGCCGGGGGAATTCTAAAACTGAAGCTTTCTTT. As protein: CASRGNSKTEAFF.

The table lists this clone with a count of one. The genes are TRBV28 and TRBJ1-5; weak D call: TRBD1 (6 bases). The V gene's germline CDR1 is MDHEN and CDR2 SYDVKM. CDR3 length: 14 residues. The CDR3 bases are TGTGCACAATCCGGGACAAGATTCAATCAGCCCCAGCATTTT. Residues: CAQSGTRFNQPQHF.

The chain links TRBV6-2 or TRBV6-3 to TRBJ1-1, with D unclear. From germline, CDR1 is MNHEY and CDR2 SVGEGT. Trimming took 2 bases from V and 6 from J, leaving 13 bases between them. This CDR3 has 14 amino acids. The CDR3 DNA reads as TGTGCCAGCAGTTACGGACTATCCGGGGCTGAAGCTTTCTTT. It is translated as CASSYGLSGAEAFF.

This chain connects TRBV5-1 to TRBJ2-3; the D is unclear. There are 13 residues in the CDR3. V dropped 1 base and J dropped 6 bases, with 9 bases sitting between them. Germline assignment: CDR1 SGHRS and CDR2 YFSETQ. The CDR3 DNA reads TGCGCCAGCAGCTTGAATAGTCAGGATACGCAGTATTTT. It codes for CASSLNSQDTQYF.

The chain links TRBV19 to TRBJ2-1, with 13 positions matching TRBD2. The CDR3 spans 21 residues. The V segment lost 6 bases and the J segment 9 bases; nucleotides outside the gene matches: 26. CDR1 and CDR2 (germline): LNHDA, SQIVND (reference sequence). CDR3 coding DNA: TGTGCCAGTAGCCCCGGTTGGGGAGGGACTAGCGGGACGAGGGCTTGGGGTGAGCAGTTCTTC. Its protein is CASSPGWGGTSGTRAWGEQFF.

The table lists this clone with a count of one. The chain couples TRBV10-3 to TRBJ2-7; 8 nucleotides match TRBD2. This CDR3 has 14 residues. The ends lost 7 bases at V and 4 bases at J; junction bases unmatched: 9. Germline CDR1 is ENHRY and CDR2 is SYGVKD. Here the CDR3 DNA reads TGTGCCATCAACACTAGCGGTCCGAGGTACGAGCAGTACTTC. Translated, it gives CAINTSGPRYEQYF.

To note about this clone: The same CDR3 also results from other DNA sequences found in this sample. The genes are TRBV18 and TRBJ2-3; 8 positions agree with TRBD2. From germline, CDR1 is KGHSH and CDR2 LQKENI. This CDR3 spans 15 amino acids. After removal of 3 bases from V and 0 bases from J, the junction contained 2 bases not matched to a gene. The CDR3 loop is CASSPTSGSTDTQYF. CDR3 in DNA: TGTGCCAGCTCACCCACTAGCGGAAGCACAGATACGCAGTATTTT. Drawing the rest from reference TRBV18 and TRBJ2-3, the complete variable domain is NAGVMQNPRHLVRRRGQEARLRCSPMKGHSHVYWYRQLPEEGLKFMVYLQKENIIDESGMPKERFSAEFPKEGPSILRIQQVVRGDSAAYFCASSPTSGSTDTQYFGPGTRLTVL.

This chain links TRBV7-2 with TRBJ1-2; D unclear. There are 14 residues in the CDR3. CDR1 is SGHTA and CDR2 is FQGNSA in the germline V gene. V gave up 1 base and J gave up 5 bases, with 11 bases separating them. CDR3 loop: CASSLVGSAYGYTF. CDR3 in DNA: TGTGCCAGCAGCTTAGTTGGTTCGGCTTATGGCTACACCTTC.

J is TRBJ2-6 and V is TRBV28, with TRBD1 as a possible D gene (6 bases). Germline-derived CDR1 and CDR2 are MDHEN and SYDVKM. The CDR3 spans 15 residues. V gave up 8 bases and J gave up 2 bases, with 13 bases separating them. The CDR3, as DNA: TGTGCCAGCGGATTACACAGGGCTGGGGCCAACGTCCTGACTTTC. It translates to CASGLHRAGANVLTF.

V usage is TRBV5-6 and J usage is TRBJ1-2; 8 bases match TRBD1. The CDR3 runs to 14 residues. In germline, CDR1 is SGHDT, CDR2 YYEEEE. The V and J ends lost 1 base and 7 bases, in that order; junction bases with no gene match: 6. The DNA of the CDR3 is TGTGCCAGCAGCTTGCGGGGTCAGGGGGCTGGCTACACCTTC. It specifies CASSLRGQGAGYTF.

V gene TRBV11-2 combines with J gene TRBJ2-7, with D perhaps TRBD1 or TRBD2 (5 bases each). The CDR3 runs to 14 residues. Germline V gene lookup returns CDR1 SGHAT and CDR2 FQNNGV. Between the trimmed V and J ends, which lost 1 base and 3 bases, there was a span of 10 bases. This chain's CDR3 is CASSLGGAIYEQYF. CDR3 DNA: TGTGCCAGCAGCTTAGGAGGGGCGATCTACGAGCAGTACTTC.

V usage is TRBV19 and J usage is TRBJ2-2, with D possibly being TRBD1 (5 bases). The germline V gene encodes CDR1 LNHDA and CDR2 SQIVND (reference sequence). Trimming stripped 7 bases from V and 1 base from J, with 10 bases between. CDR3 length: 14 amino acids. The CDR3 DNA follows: TGTGCCAGTAAGGGGCCCCGGAACACCGGGGAGCTGTTTTTT. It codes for CASKGPRNTGELFF.